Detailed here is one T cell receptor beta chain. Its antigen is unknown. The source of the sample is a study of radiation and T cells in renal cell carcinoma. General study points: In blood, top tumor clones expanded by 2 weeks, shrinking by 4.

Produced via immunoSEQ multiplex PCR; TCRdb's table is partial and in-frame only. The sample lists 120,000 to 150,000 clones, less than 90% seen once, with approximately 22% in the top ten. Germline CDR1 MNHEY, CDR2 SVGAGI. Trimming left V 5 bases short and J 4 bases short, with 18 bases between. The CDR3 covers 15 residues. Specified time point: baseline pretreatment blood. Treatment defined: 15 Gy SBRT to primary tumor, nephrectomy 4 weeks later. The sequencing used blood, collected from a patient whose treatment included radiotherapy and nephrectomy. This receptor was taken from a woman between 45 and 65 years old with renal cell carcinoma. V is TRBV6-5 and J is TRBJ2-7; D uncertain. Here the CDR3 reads CASSRKRTSGYEQYF. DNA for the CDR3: TGTGCCAGCAGTAGAAAACGGACCTCCGGGTACGAGCAGTACTTC.